The 18 T cell receptor beta chains below all came from one sample that was sequenced in a study of blood T cell repertoires in COVID-19. Clones were read by immunoSEQ multiplex PCR, and TCRdb kept only the in-frame ones, dropping some. The sample has around 300,000 clones; 75% to 90% are singletons. The specimen was peripheral blood. The receptor set was obtained from a young woman with active or convalescent COVID-19.

This chain connects TRBV4-3 to TRBJ1-6; D remains unclear. Trimming removed 0 bases from V and 4 bases from J, with 16 bases in between. Looked up from germline, CDR1 is LGHNA and CDR2 is YSLEER. The CDR3 loop spans 18 amino acids. This chain's CDR3 is CASSQEGSSRVYNSPLHF. CDR3 bases: TGCGCCAGCAGCCAAGAGGGCTCCTCCCGCGTTTATAATTCACCCCTCCACTTT.

The rearrangement links TRBV6-5 to TRBJ2-3; 12 bases line up with TRBD2. Per the germline V gene, CDR1 is MNHEY and CDR2 is SVGAGI. The CDR3 has 16 residues. The V gene end was trimmed by 2 bases and the J gene end by 5 bases; junction bases not matched to a gene: 5. The DNA for the CDR3 is TGTGCCAGCAGTTACGGGCTAGCGGGGGGGGGAGATACGCAGTATTTT. This translates into CASSYGLAGGGDTQYF.

The V call is TRBV29-1, the J call TRBJ2-1; D is possibly TRBD1 (5 bases). The CDR3 totals 12 residues. The germline V and J ends were trimmed by 5 bases and 9 bases, with 14 bases remaining between them. From germline, CDR1 is SQVTM and CDR2 ANQGSEA. CDR3 amino acids: CSVPRQGGEQFF. Here the CDR3 DNA reads TGCAGCGTTCCTAGGCAGGGTGGTGAGCAGTTCTTC.

The V and J genes are TRBV6-5 and TRBJ1-2, with 7 bases matching TRBD1. Germline V lookup: CDR1 MNHEY, CDR2 SVGAGI. The CDR3 totals 13 residues. The V segment lost 2 bases and the J segment 10 bases; nucleotides outside the gene matches: 7. The CDR3 spells CASSYNRGQHYTF. CDR3 DNA sequence: TGTGCCAGCAGTTACAACCGGGGACAGCACTACACCTTC.

The rearrangement uses TRBV2 and TRBJ2-1; unclear D gene. The V end lost 6 bases, the J end lost 3 bases, and 12 bases lay between the germline ends. Germline V gives CDR1 SNHLY, CDR2 FYNNEI. The CDR3 totals 14 residues. CDR3 nucleotides: TGTGCCAGCAGCCCTGACACCTACTACAATGAGCAGTTCTTC. Translated: CASSPDTYYNEQFF.

The V gene is TRBV7-2, the J gene TRBJ2-1; 7 bases are a match to TRBD2. This CDR3 contains 16 residues. Germline CDR1 reads SGHTA; CDR2 reads FQGNSA. V was clipped by 3 bases and J by 4 bases; unmatched bases: 9. This CDR3 is CASSFVSGANYNEQFF. CDR3 coding DNA: TGTGCCAGCAGCTTCGTGAGCGGGGCGAATTACAATGAGCAGTTCTTC.

The V gene is TRBV7-9, the J gene TRBJ2-7, with 15 bases fitting TRBD2. This CDR3 contains 15 residues. Germline V gives CDR1 SEHNR, CDR2 FQNEAQ (reference sequence). V lost 7 bases and J lost 2; bases outside the gene matches: 3. CDR3 coding DNA: TGTGCCAGCAAGGGACTAGCGGGGGGCACCTACGAGCAGTACTTC. Amino acids: CASKGLAGGTYEQYF.

The chain employs TRBV7-2 and TRBJ1-2; 12 nucleotides align to TRBD1. Per germline, CDR1 SGHTA and CDR2 FQGNSA. V lost 1 base and J lost 6; bases outside the gene matches: 3. The CDR3 loop spans 15 amino acids. The CDR3 loop reads CASSLGGQGANGYTF. In nucleotides, the CDR3 is TGTGCCAGCAGCTTAGGGGGACAGGGGGCGAATGGCTACACCTTC. The whole variable domain, remainder taken from reference TRBV7-2 and TRBJ1-2, is GAGVSQSPSNKVTEKGKDVELRCDPISGHTALYWYRQSLGQGLEFLIYFQGNSAPDKSGLPSDRFSAERTGGSVSTLTIQRTQQEDSAVYLCASSLGGQGANGYTFGSGTRLTVV.

Here the CDR3 reads CASSLGQLETQYF. Here the CDR3 DNA reads TGTGCCAGCAGCTTAGGACAGTTGGAGACCCAGTACTTC. V and J are TRBV7-9 and TRBJ2-5; D may be TRBD1 (5 bases). CDR1 and CDR2 (germline): SEHNR, FQNEAQ (reference sequence). Trimming left V 1 base short and J 5 bases short, with 8 bases between. The CDR3 spans 13 residues.

The J gene is TRBJ1-1, the V gene TRBV12-3 or TRBV12-4, with 7 bases that match TRBD1. V shed 6 bases and J 7 bases; nucleotides not matched to a gene: 8. CDR3 length equals 13 residues. This chain's CDR3 is CASRGQEAVEAFF. The CDR3 coding sequence is TGTGCCAGCAGAGGACAGGAGGCCGTTGAAGCTTTCTTT.

V usage is TRBV27 and J usage is TRBJ2-7; 16 nucleotides line up with TRBD2. The CDR3 is made up of 18 amino acids. The V and J ends lost 5 bases and 2 bases, in that order; junction bases with no gene match: 9. Germline CDR1 reads MNHEY; CDR2 reads SMNVEV (reference sequence). The CDR3 DNA follows: TGTGCCAGCAGTCCGGGGACTAGCGGGGGGGCCCCTACCTACGAGCAGTACTTC. Protein: CASSPGTSGGAPTYEQYF.

This clone was counted a few times. This chain uses TRBV5-4 with TRBJ2-7, with a weak D call TRBD1 (7 bases). The length of the CDR3 is 14 residues. Germline V CDR1 and CDR2: SGHNT, YYREEE (reference sequence). The germline V and J ends were trimmed by 4 bases and 6 bases, with 17 bases remaining between them. The CDR3 nucleotides read TGTGCCAGCAGCCGGGGGAACAGGGGACTCGAGCAGTACTTC. The encoded protein is CASSRGNRGLEQYF.

The CDR3 spells CSVDRQGLNYGYTF. Written as DNA, the CDR3 is TGCAGCGTTGACCGACAGGGATTGAACTATGGCTACACCTTC. J is TRBJ1-2 and V is TRBV29-1; TRBD1 agrees at 7 bases. Per the germline V gene, CDR1 is SQVTM and CDR2 is ANQGSEA. The CDR3 length is 14 residues. The ends lost 3 bases at V and 2 bases at J; junction bases unmatched: 6.

CDR3 region: CASSLDRGTGYGYTF. For the CDR3, the DNA is TGTGCCAGCAGCCTAGACAGGGGAACGGGCTATGGCTACACCTTC. The chain uses TRBV4-2 and TRBJ1-2; 8 positions agree with TRBD1. CDR1 LGHNA and CDR2 YNFKEQ come from the germline V gene. J gave up 4 bases and V 4 bases, and 8 bases lay outside the gene matches. The length of the CDR3 is 15 residues.

V usage is TRBV6-5 and J usage is TRBJ2-5; possibly TRBD2 for D (7 bases). The CDR3 covers 15 residues. Germline loops: CDR1 MNHEY, CDR2 SVGAGI. The V gene lost 6 bases and the J gene lost 4 bases, with 18 bases spanning the gap. DNA for the CDR3: TGTGCCAGCAGCGCCCGGGGGGCGCGGGCAGAGACCCAGTACTTC. Protein sequence: CASSARGARAETQYF.

The chain joins TRBV27 to TRBJ1-1; D is unresolved. Germline lookup yields CDR1 MNHEY and CDR2 SMNVEV (reference sequence). The CDR3 is 14 residues long. V dropped 6 bases and J dropped 6 bases, with 17 bases sitting between them. The CDR3 reads CASSIHGGLSEAFF. DNA of the CDR3: TGTGCCAGCAGCATTCATGGAGGGCTGTCTGAAGCTTTCTTT.

This clone was counted many times. The gene calls are TRBV21-1 and TRBJ1-2; TRBD1, the table's D call, lacks a check against the DNA. TRBV21-1 is tagged as a pseudogene. CDR3 size: 14 residues. CDR3 coding DNA: TGTGCCAGCATCCCCGGGACAGGGGACTATGGCTACACCTTC. This encodes CASIPGTGDYGYTF.

The genes are TRBV7-3 and TRBJ2-1, with TRBD1 identical over 10 bases. V was clipped by 8 bases and J by 8 bases; unmatched bases: 9. This CDR3 is built from 14 residues. Germline values: CDR1 SGHTA, CDR2 FQGTGA. CDR3 DNA: TGTGCCAGCGCGGGACAGGGGTACAGTGATGAGCAGTTCTTC. Translation: CASAGQGYSDEQFF.